The 14 T cell receptor beta chains below were found in one sample sequenced in a study of tumor and adjacent non-tumor tissue in lung cancer (dated by TCRdb to the late 2010s). RNA was extracted from bulk unsorted tissue and checked for quality with a NanoDrop ND-1000 and an Agilent 2100. Normal lung samples were distant non-tumor tissue taken more than 3 cm from the tumor edge. Library creation used multiplex PCR. The sequencer listed for this sample is Illumina HiSeq 2500. TCRbeta libraries were constructed through three rounds of nested PCR with primers (Table S4) according to protocols adapted from ARM-PCR. TCRdb reworked the public reads: Q25 trimming with fastp, MiXCR clone assembly, productive beta chains retained. Rows are combined by CDR3 protein, so each entry shows the most common genes and DNA. The sample has 77,000 or so distinct CDR3 sequences on record, approximately 82% of them singletons. The biggest ten clones account for under 50% of the sample.

Material: distant non-tumor lung tissue. The source of these receptors is a man between 65 and 80 years old with non-small cell lung cancer.

The genes are TRBV4-2 and TRBJ2-7; a weak D match, TRBD2 (6 bases). This CDR3 spans 15 amino acids. The V and J ends lost 0 bases and 3 bases respectively, with 12 bases between them. Germline V gene data show CDR1 as LGHNA and CDR2 as YNFKEQ. DNA for the CDR3: TGTGCCAGCAGCCAAGAGACCCGGGAGATCTACGAGCAGTACTTC. It specifies CASSQETREIYEQYF.

This clonotype is medium-sized in the sample. The chain carries TRBV10-3 and TRBJ1-4, with D unclear. Germline CDR1 ENHRY, CDR2 SYGVKD. The CDR3 has 11 amino acids. The germline V and J ends were trimmed by 3 bases and 8 bases, with 4 bases remaining between them. The CDR3 DNA follows: TGTGCCATCAGTGAAGGGGAAAAACTGTTTTTT. This gives the protein CAISEGEKLFF.

Comment on this clonotype: A read error may produce the germline difference seen at one junction end. The chain couples TRBV12-3 or TRBV12-4 to TRBJ2-7; D might be TRBD2 (6 bases). The CDR3 covers 14 residues. This CDR3 reads CASSLLTLGREQYF. CDR3 bases: TGTGCCAGCAGTCTCCTGACACTCGGGAGAGAGCAATACTTC.

There are a few counts of this clonotype. An end of the junction does not agree with germline; a read error may underlie this. The chain has TRBV6-6 and TRBJ2-1; 9 bases line up with TRBD2. Germline CDR1 and CDR2: MNHNY and SVGAGI (reference sequence). There are 15 residues in the CDR3. CDR3 DNA: TGTGCCAGTATTATGACTAGCGGCCCTTACAATGAGCAGTTATTC. It translates to CASIMTSGPYNEQLF.

The rearrangement joins TRBV12-3 or TRBV12-4 to TRBJ2-3; 10 bases fit TRBD2. CDR3 size: 18 residues. V lost 6 bases and J lost 2; bases outside the gene matches: 14. The CDR3 DNA reads as TGTGCCAGCAGCCAAAGCGGGGGGGCCGAATATACCACAGATACGCAGTATTTT. Translation gives CASSQSGGAEYTTDTQYF.

This clonotype was recorded a few times. A much bigger clone sits one base away, suggesting this may be a read error. The chain uses TRBV12-3 or TRBV12-4 and TRBJ1-2; D not certain. CDR3 length: 13 residues. CDR3 sequence (DNA): TGTGCCAGCGGTTTTCAGAGATTAAATGGCTACACCTTC. It translates to CASGFQRLNGYTF.

With respect to this clonotype: A much bigger clone sits one base away, suggesting this may be a read error. J is TRBJ1-2 and V is TRBV4-3; D call uncertain. There are 14 residues in the CDR3. Per germline, CDR1 LGHNA and CDR2 YSLEER. CDR3 residues: CASRQDVGGDDYTF. The CDR3 DNA reads TGCGCCAGCAGACAAGATGTGGGAGGAGATGACTACACCTTC.

Worth noting for this clonotype: No conserved phenylalanine or tryptophan ends this CDR3, so it is likely a read error. The chain uses TRBV29-1 and TRBJ2-2, with TRBD2 identical over 9 bases. This CDR3 is built from 14 residues. V trimming: 6 bases; J trimming: 13 bases; junction bases outside the gene matches: 15. Germline V gives CDR1 SQVTM, CDR2 ANQGSEA. CDR3 nucleotide sequence: TGCAGCGTGAGGCGGGGACTAGCTACCGGAGTGCTGTTTTAT. Protein product: CSVRRGLATGVLFY.

As regards this clonotype: A read error may produce the germline difference seen at one junction end. This rearrangement joins TRBV11-2 to TRBJ2-5; a weak D match, TRBD1 (6 bases). This CDR3 has 15 amino acids. CDR1 and CDR2 (germline): SGHAT, FQNNGV. The CDR3: CANSPGTSGQETQYF. The CDR3 region has the DNA TGTGCCAACAGCCCGGGGACATCTGGGCAAGAGACCCAGTACTTC.

As regards this clonotype: In this CDR3 the conserved last residue, phenylalanine or tryptophan, is missing, so a read error is likely. No DNA is shown, since the ends of the CDR3 on it are uncertain; the CDR3 is the one TCRdb lists. This sequence joins TRBV29-1 and TRBJ2-7; TRBD1, the table's D call, was not compared with the DNA. The CDR3 is 11 amino acids in total, end residues counted. Germline lookup yields CDR1 SQVTM and CDR2 ANQGSEA. The CDR3 reads CSVGLGDEQHL.

As to this clonotype: A read error may be the cause here, since a much bigger clone is one base away. The chain recombines TRBV4-1 with TRBJ1-1, with a weak D call TRBD1 (5 bases). The CDR3 consists of 15 residues. Germline V gene sequence: CDR1 MGHRA, CDR2 YSYEKL. V lost 4 bases, J lost 4 bases, and 16 bases lay in between. This chain's CDR3 is CASSRTPGSSTEAFF. CDR3 DNA sequence: TGCGCCAGCAGCCGAACACCAGGGTCGAGCACTGAAGCTTTCTTT.

About this clonotype itself: A much larger clone sits a single nucleotide away, making a read error possible. The rearrangement uses TRBV14 and TRBJ2-6; 8 bases fit TRBD1. The CDR3 extends over 19 amino acids. Per germline, CDR1 SGHDN and CDR2 FVKESK. The CDR3 region has the DNA TGTGCCACCAGCCGCTTAAGTCAGGGGGCCAACTCTGGGGCCAACGTCCTGACTTTC. Translated, it gives CATSRLSQGANSGANVLTF.

Turning to this clonotype: At one of its ends the junction is not consistent with the germline gene, which may arise from a read error. The chain joins TRBV7-3 to TRBJ2-1; 15 bases map to TRBD2. There are 20 residues in the CDR3. Germline V lookup: CDR1 SGHTA, CDR2 FQGTGA. For the CDR3, the DNA is TGTGCCAGCAGCTTGGGATCAATGCGGACTAGCGGGGGGGCGGATAATGGGCAGTTCTTC. It codes for CASSLGSMRTSGGADNGQFF. Filled out from reference TRBV7-3 and TRBJ2-1, the complete variable domain reads GAGVSQTPSNKVTEKGKYVELRCDPISGHTALYWYRQSLGQGPEFLIYFQGTGAADDSGLPNDRFFAVRPEGSVSTLKIQRTERGDSAVYLCASSLGSMRTSGGADNGQFFGPGTRLTVL.

Comments on this clonotype: A much bigger clone sits one base away, suggesting this may be a read error. The chain carries TRBV6-1 and TRBJ2-1; 12 bases align to TRBD2. Per germline, CDR1 MNHNS and CDR2 SASEGT. This CDR3 has 16 residues. The CDR3 sequence is CASSQRTSGVYNGQFF. CDR3 bases: TGTGCCAGCAGCCAGAGGACTAGCGGGGTTTACAATGGGCAGTTCTTC.